This T cell receptor (beta chain) was recorded in a study of blood T cell repertoires in COVID-19. Assay: immunoSEQ multiplex PCR; the TCRdb copy retains only in-frame clones and omits some. This sample yields tens of thousands of clones, of which roughly 83% are seen a single time; 6.9% belongs to the top ten. Seattle patients were enrolled while actively infected and followed longitudinally. V dropped 4 bases and J dropped 5 bases, with 5 bases sitting between them. The CDR3 is made up of 11 amino acids. From germline, CDR1 is MNHNY and CDR2 SVGAGI (reference sequence). The TCR comes from a young man with COVID-19, enrolled during active disease. The genes are TRBV6-6 and TRBJ1-2; weak D call: TRBD1 (5 bases). Sequencing was done on a sample of peripheral blood. In nucleotides, the CDR3 is TGTGCCAGCAGTTCAGGGTATGGCTACACCTTC. As protein: CASSSGYGYTF.